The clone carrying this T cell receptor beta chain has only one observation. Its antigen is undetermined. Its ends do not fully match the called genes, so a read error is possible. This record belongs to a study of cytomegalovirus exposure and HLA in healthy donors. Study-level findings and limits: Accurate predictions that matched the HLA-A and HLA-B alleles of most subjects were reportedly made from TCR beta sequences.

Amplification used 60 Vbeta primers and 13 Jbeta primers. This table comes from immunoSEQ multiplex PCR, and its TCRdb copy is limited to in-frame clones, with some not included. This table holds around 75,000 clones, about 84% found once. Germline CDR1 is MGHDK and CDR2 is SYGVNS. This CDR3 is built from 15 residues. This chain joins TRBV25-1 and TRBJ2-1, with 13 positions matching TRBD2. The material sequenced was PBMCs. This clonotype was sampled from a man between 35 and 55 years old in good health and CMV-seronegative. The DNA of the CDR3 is TGTGCCAGCAGTGCGACTAGCGGGGGGCCCCCCTCCTTGATCTTC. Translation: CASSATSGGPPSLIF.